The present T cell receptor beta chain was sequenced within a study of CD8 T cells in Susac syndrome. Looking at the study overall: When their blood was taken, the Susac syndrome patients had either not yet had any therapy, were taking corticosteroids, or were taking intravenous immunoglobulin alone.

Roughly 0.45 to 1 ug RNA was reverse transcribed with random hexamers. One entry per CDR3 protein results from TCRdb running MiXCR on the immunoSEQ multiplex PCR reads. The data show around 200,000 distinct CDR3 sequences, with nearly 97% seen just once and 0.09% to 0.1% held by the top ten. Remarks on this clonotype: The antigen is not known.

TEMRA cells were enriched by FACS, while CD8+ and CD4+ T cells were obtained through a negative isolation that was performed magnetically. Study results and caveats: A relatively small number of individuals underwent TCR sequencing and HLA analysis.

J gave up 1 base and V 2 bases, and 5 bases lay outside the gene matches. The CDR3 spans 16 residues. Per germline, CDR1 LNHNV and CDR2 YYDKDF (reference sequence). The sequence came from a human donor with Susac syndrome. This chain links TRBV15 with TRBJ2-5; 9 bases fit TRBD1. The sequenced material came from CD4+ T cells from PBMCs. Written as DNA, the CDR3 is TGTGCCACCAGCAGAAGGACAGGGGTTAGCCAAGAGACCCAGTACTTC. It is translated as CATSRRTGVSQETQYF.